In this sample, the clone carrying this TCR beta chain turned up once. The antigen is undetermined. This sample stems from a study of T cells in localized non-small cell lung cancer. The assay was immunoSEQ multiplex PCR, and TCRdb's table has in-frame clones only and misses some. This sample has roughly 38,000 clones, with over 75% found just once. This CDR3 contains 17 residues. Germline V gives CDR1 SGHRS, CDR2 YFSETQ. With 4 bases removed from V and 0 bases from J, the gap between germline ends came to 18 bases. General observations from the study: Sequencing, confined to only one tumor region, leaves heterogeneity possible. The greatest T cell clonality was found in uninvolved adjacent lung (higher than in tumor). Within adjacent lung there appeared a median around 57 of the top 100 tumor clones.

The genes are TRBV5-1 and TRBJ2-3; possibly TRBD2 for D (5 bases). Sequenced here: peripheral blood, sampled before any cancer treatment. This receptor was taken from a male donor older than 55 with stage III squamous cell lung carcinoma. For the CDR3, the DNA is TGCGCCAGCAGCCCCGGACGGGGAACTTCTAGCACAGATACGCAGTATTTT. Protein product: CASSPGRGTSSTDTQYF.